The sequence of this TCR beta chain was determined in a study of blood T cells in healthy people across ages. Study-level information: Using template switching, researchers captured about one barcoded beta molecule for each two T cells. Study-wide results and caveats: Diversity estimates from one million T cells were considered underestimates.

Together with a sample-barcoded 5' primer, a J-beta primer mix was included in a second PCR lasting about 6 to 12 cycles. The study obtained at least 3 million CDR3-containing paired-end reads from every sample. MiXCR was run by TCRdb on the 5' RACE reads, yielding one entry per CDR3 protein. The sample yields more than 500,000 distinct CDR3 sequences, 27% seen once. Germline CDR1 reads SGHTA; CDR2 reads FQGNSA. The CDR3 spans 14 residues. The individuals who served as donors were healthy Caucasians living in Russia, aged about 6 to 100. Turning to this clonotype: The target antigen is unknown.

The TCR was taken from a woman in her 70s in good health. V gene TRBV7-2 combines with J gene TRBJ2-1; tentatively, D is TRBD2 (6 bases). With the DNA end fitting TRBJ2-5 better, the J assignment may be wrong. Sequenced: blood. The CDR3 reads CASSFLGGGETQYF. The CDR3 coding sequence is TGTGCCAGCAGCTTTTTGGGTGGGGGGGAGACCCAGTACTTC.